A selection of T cell receptor beta chains follows, all from one sample in a study of blood T cells in healthy people across ages. TCRdb re-called the 5' RACE reads through MiXCR, storing one row per CDR3 protein. This table has about 640,000 distinct CDR3 sequences, roughly three fifths appearing once. The sequenced sample was blood. The source is a man aged 60 to 69 in good health. CDR3s include the opening cysteine and the closing phenylalanine or tryptophan. The D gene is left open where the match is weak. The size of a clone is reported for some rows only, either as once, few or many, or as a class for expanded clones.

NA,TRBV7-9,NA,TRBJ2-1,CASSLVGPSQETQFF,TGTGCCAGCAGCTTAGTGGGACCCTCACAAGAGACCCAGTTCTTC
NA,TRBV11-2,few,TRBJ1-2,CASSLDPITESYGYTF,TGTGCCAGCAGCTTAGATCCCATCACAGAGAGCTATGGCTACACCTTC
NA,TRBV4-1,NA,TRBJ1-6,CASSQPKLGRYNSPLHF,TGCGCCAGCAGCCAACCTAAATTGGGCAGGTATAATTCACCCCTCCACTTT
TRBD2,TRBV12-3/TRBV12-4,NA,TRBJ2-1,CASSLWGGVNEQFF,TGTGCCAGCAGTCTATGGGGGGGAGTCAATGAGCAGTTCTTC
NA,TRBV20-1,NA,TRBJ2-7,CSASPDPYYEQYF,TGCAGTGCTAGCCCGGACCCGTACTACGAGCAGTACTTC
NA,TRBV14,NA,TRBJ2-1,CASSPYGGTRYNEQFF,TGTGCCAGCAGCCCATATGGGGGGACGCGATACAATGAGCAGTTCTTC
NA,TRBV6-5,few,TRBJ1-2,CASQGPPNYGYTF,TGTGCCAGCCAGGGGCCGCCTAACTATGGCTACACCTTC
NA,TRBV19,NA,TRBJ1-2,CASSLRDYSIGYTF,TGTGCCAGTAGTCTTCGAGATTACTCTATAGGCTACACCTTC
TRBD1,TRBV4-2,few,TRBJ2-7,CASSQNRDRSSYEQYF,TGTGCCAGCAGCCAAAACCGGGACAGGAGCTCCTACGAGCAGTACTTC
NA,TRBV6-5,NA,TRBJ2-2,CASSRSPRTGELFF,TGTGCCAGCAGCCGGTCCCCTCGCACCGGGGAGCTGTTTTTT
TRBD2,TRBV6-1,many,TRBJ2-4,CASSPQGIAGGKNIQYF,TGTGCCAGCAGCCCCCAGGGGATAGCGGGGGGTAAAAACATTCAGTACTTC
NA,TRBV7-7,NA,TRBJ2-5,CASRQGSTIQETQYF,TGTGCCAGCAGGCAAGGGTCCACAATACAAGAGACCCAGTACTTC
NA,TRBV3-1,NA,TRBJ2-2,CASSLRRGPGELFF,TGTGCCAGCAGCTTAAGACGGGGGCCCGGGGAGCTGTTTTTT
NA,TRBV5-1,NA,TRBJ1-6,CASSPGVANSPLHF,TGCGCCAGCAGCCCAGGGGTTGCGAATTCACCCCTCCACTTT
NA,TRBV7-2,few,TRBJ1-5,CASRPRIVYSNQPQHF,TGTGCCAGCAGGCCACGGATAGTCTATAGCAATCAGCCCCAGCATTTT
NA,TRBV12-3/TRBV12-4,NA,TRBJ1-1,CASSPQGIGTEAFF,TGTGCCAGCAGCCCCCAGGGCATAGGTACTGAAGCTTTCTTT
TRBD1,TRBV5-1,NA,TRBJ1-4,CASSAGGTGNEKLFF,TGCGCCAGCAGCGCCGGGGGGACAGGCAATGAAAAACTGTTTTTT
TRBD1,TRBV24-1,NA,TRBJ2-1,CATSDAGGFYNEQFF,TGTGCCACCAGTGATGCAGGGGGCTTCTACAATGAGCAGTTCTTC
TRBD1,TRBV29-1,NA,TRBJ1-2,CSVEDGTELNYGYTF,TGCAGCGTTGAAGATGGGACAGAGCTAAACTATGGCTACACCTTC
NA,TRBV5-1,NA,TRBJ2-5,CASSLFGGIQETQYF,TGCGCCAGCAGCTTGTTTGGAGGTATTCAAGAGACCCAGTACTTC
NA,TRBV5-1,NA,TRBJ2-2,CASSQDTFAGELFF,TGCGCCAGCAGCCAGGACACTTTTGCCGGGGAGCTGTTTTTT
TRBD2,TRBV10-3,NA,TRBJ2-5,CATIAGERQETQYF,TGTGCCACCATAGCGGGGGAACGGCAAGAGACCCAGTACTTC
TRBD2,TRBV2,NA,TRBJ2-1,CASRELAGIYNEQFF,TGTGCCAGCAGAGAACTAGCGGGGATCTACAATGAGCAGTTCTTC
TRBD1,TRBV5-1,NA,TRBJ1-3,CASSSDRGGNTIYF,TGCGCCAGCAGCTCGGACAGGGGGGGAAACACCATATATTTT
NA,TRBV3-1,NA,TRBJ2-5,CASSQAQGPQETRYF,TGTGCCAGCAGCCAAGCCCAGGGGCCCCAAGAGACCCGGTACTTC
NA,TRBV27,few,TRBJ2-7,CASSLWGRISYEQYF,TGTGCCAGCAGTTTATGGGGCAGAATCTCCTACGAGCAGTACTTC
TRBD2,TRBV4-2,few,TRBJ2-3,CASSQGWLAGSTDTQYF,TGTGCCAGCAGCCAAGGCTGGCTAGCGGGAAGCACAGATACGCAGTATTTT
NA,TRBV7-8,few,TRBJ1-2,CASSLGRGTGGYTF,TGTGCCAGCAGCTTAGGAAGGGGAACAGGAGGCTACACCTTC
TRBD2,TRBV6-1,NA,TRBJ2-1,CSSSWTSGGNEQFF,TGTTCCAGCAGTTGGACTAGCGGGGGCAATGAGCAGTTCTTC